This T cell receptor (beta chain) originates from a study of patients and donors after allogeneic stem cell transplantation. This CDR3 has 14 amino acids. V was shortened by 0 bases and J by 3 bases, with 9 bases between the two germline ends. Germline values: CDR1 SGHDN, CDR2 FVKESK. Via MiXCR, TCRdb re-called the RT-PCR reads, giving one row per CDR3 protein. Of approximately 250,000 distinct CDR3 sequences listed, 14% are singletons. There are a few counts of this clonotype. V usage is TRBV14 and J usage is TRBJ2-7; D unresolved. The sequence was obtained from a human donor who was either an allogeneic HSCT recipient or a stem cell or donor lymphocyte infusion donor (not recorded which). It is not recorded whose cells these are; they may come from a transplant donor. Sequencing was performed on blood, either unsorted or a sorted T cell fraction (not recorded which). The CDR3 sequence is CASSQEGQGYEQYF. In DNA, the CDR3 is TGTGCCAGCAGCCAAGAAGGCCAAGGCTACGAGCAGTACTTC.